The entry below describes one T cell receptor (beta chain). Its antigen is as yet unknown. CDR1 is SGDLS, CDR2 YYNGEE, per germline. Trimming removed 3 bases at V and 0 bases at J, with 23 bases between. The CDR3 is 19 amino acids. After isolation, RNA underwent reverse transcription to generate cDNA as the sequencing template. Sequencing was performed with immunoSEQ multiplex PCR; in TCRdb, only in-frame clones are kept and a portion is missing. Here the sample spans about 210,000 clones, approximately 70% being singletons. This sample stems from a study of CD8+ T cells in alopecia areata. As for the study in general: Oral tofacitinib (5 to 10 mg twice daily) was administered to treated patients. Broader study findings: In scalp, tofacitinib significantly decreased clonality and expanded CD8+ clones among the top 100. Scalp and blood retained many expanded lesional clones during tofacitinib.

Documented treatment: oral pan-JAK inhibitor, 5-10 mg twice daily. Sorting of PBMCs yielded the CD4+ and CD8+ T cells. This sample comprised CD4+ T cells sorted from blood, obtained at approximately week 42, from a patient treated with tofacitinib. V and J are TRBV9 and TRBJ2-3, with TRBD2 as a possible D gene (5 bases). This receptor was obtained from a human donor with alopecia areata. The CDR3 DNA reads as TGTGCCAGCAGCGCCGAGGCGGGTGGAATCACTACTAGCACAGATACGCAGTATTTT. Amino acid sequence: CASSAEAGGITTSTDTQYF.